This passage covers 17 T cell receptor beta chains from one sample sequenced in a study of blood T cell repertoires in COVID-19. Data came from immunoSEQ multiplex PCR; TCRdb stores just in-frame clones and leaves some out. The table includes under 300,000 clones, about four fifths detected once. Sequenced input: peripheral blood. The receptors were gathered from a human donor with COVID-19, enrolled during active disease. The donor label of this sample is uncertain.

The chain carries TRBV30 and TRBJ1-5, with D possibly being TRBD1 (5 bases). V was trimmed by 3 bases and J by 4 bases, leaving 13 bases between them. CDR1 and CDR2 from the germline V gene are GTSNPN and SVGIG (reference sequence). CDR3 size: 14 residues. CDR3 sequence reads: CAWSAGSTNQPQHF. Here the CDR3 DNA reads TGTGCCTGGAGCGCAGGGTCGACGAATCAGCCCCAGCATTTT.

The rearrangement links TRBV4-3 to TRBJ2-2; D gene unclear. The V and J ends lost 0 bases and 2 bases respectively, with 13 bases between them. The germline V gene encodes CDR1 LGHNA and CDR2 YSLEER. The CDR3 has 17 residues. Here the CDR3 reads CASSQDPGLANTGELFF. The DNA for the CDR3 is TGCGCCAGCAGCCAAGATCCAGGATTGGCTAACACCGGGGAGCTGTTTTTT.

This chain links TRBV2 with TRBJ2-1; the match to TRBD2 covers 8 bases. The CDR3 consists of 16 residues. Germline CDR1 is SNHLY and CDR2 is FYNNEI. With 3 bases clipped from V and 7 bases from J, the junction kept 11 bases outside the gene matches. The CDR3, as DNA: TGTGCCAGCAGTGAGTATTCGGGAGGGCCTCGTAATGAGCAGTTCTTC. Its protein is CASSEYSGGPRNEQFF.

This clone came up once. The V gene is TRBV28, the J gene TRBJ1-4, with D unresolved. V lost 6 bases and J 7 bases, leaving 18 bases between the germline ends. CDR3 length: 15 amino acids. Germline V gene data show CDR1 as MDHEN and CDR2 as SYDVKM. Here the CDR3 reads CASSRTAGGSEKLFF. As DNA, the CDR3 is TGTGCCAGCAGCCGGACGGCGGGCGGGAGTGAAAAACTGTTTTTT.

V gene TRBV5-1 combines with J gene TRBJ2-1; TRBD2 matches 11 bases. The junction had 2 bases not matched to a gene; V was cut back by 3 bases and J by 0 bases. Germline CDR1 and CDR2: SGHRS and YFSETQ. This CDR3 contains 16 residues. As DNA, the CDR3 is TGCGCCAGCAGCTCCACTAGCGGGGGCTCCTACAATGAGCAGTTCTTC. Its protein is CASSSTSGGSYNEQFF.

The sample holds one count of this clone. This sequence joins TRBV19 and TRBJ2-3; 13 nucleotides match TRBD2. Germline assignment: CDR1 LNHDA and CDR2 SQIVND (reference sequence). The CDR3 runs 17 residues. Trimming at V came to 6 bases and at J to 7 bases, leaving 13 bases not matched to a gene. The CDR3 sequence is CASSPTSTSGRGNTQYF. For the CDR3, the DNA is TGTGCCAGTAGCCCAACCTCCACTAGCGGGAGGGGAAATACGCAGTATTTT.

CDR3 coding DNA: TGTGCCAGCAGCGCGCCCGGGCCTACGGGGGGCTACACCTTC. Translated, it gives CASSAPGPTGGYTF. V and J are TRBV7-2 and TRBJ1-2; the D is unclear. Germline V gene data show CDR1 as SGHTA and CDR2 as FQGNSA. Trimming pared 5 bases from V and 8 bases from J, leaving 18 bases between. CDR3 length: 14 amino acids.

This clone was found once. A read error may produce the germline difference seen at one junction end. The CDR3 DNA follows: TGTGCCAGCAGCTTAGGTTCGGCAGACTATGACTACACCTTC. As protein: CASSLGSADYDYTF. The rearrangement uses TRBV7-9 and TRBJ1-2; unclear D gene. There are 14 residues in the CDR3. Looked up from germline, CDR1 is SEHNR and CDR2 is FQNEAQ (reference sequence). The full variable domain, with the rest looked up from reference TRBV7-9 and TRBJ1-2, is DTGVSQNPRHKITKRGQNVTFRCDPISEHNRLYWYRQTLGQGPEFLTYFQNEAQLEKSRLLSDRFSAERPKGSFSTLEIQRTEQGDSAMYLCASSLGSADYDYTFGSGTRLTVV.

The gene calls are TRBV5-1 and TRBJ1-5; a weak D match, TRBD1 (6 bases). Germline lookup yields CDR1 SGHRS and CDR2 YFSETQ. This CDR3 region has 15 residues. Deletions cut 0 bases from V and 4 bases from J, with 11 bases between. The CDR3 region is CASSLAPGDNQPQHF. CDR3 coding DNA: TGCGCCAGCAGCTTGGCGCCAGGGGATAATCAGCCCCAGCATTTT. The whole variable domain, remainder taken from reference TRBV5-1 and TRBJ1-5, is KAGVTQTPRYLIKTRGQQVTLSCSPISGHRSVSWYQQTPGQGLQFLFEYFSETQRNKGNFPGRFSGRQFSNSRSEMNVSTLELGDSALYLCASSLAPGDNQPQHFGDGTRLSIL.

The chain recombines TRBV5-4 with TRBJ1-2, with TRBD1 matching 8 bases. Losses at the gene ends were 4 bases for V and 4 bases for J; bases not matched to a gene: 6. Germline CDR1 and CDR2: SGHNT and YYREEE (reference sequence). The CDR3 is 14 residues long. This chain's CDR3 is CASSHRDRPYGYTF. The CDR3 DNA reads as TGTGCCAGCAGCCACCGGGACAGGCCCTATGGCTACACCTTC. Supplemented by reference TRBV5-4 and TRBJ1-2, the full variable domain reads ETGVTQSPTHLIKTRGQQVTLRCSSQSGHNTVSWYQQALGQGPQFIFQYYREEENGRGNFPPRFSGLQFPNYSSELNVNALELDDSALYLCASSHRDRPYGYTFGSGTRLTVV.

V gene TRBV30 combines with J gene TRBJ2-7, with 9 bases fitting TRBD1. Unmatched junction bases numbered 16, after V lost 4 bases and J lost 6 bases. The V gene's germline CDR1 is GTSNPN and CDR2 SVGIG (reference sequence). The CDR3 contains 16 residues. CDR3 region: CAWILPLTGGVGEQYF. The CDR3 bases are TGTGCCTGGATCCTGCCCCTGACAGGGGGAGTCGGCGAGCAGTACTTC.

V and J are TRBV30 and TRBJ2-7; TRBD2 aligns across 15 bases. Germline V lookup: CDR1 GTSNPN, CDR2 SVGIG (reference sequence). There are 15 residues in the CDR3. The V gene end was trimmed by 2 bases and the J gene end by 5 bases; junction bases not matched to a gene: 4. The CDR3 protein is CAWSPRTSGRDEQYF. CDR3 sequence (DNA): TGTGCCTGGAGTCCGCGGACTAGCGGGAGGGACGAGCAGTACTTC.

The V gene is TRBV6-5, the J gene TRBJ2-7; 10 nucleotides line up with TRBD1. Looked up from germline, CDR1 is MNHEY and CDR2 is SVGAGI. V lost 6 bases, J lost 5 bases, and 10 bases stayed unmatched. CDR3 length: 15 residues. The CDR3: CASRSPGQGSHEQYF. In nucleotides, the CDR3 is TGTGCCAGCAGATCACCGGGACAGGGGAGCCACGAGCAGTACTTC.

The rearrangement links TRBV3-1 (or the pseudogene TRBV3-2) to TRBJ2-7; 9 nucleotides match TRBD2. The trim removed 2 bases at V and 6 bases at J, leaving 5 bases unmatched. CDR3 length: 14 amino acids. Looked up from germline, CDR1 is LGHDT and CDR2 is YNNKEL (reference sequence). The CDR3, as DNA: TGTGCCAGCAGCCAATCCTCACTAGCGGGCGAGCAGTACTTC. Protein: CASSQSSLAGEQYF.

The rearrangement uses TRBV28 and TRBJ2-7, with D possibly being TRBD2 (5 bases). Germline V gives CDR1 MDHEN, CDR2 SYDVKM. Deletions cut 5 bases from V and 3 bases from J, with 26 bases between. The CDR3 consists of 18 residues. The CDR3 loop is CASSPRSGFPIFHYEQYF. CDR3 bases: TGTGCCAGCAGTCCCCGCAGCGGTTTCCCGATATTTCACTACGAGCAGTACTTC.

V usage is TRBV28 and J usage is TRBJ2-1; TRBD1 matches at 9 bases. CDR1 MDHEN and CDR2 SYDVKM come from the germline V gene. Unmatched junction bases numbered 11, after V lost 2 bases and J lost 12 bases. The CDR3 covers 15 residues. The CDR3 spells CASSLTGTGLTTQFF. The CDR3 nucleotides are TGTGCCAGCAGTTTAACAGGGACAGGGCTTACGACGCAGTTCTTC.

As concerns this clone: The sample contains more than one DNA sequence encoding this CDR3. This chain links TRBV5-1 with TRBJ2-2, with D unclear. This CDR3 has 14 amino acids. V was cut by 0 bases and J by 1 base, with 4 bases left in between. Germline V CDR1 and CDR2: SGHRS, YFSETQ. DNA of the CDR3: TGCGCCAGCAGCTTGGCCCTGAACACCGGGGAGCTGTTTTTT. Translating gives CASSLALNTGELFF.